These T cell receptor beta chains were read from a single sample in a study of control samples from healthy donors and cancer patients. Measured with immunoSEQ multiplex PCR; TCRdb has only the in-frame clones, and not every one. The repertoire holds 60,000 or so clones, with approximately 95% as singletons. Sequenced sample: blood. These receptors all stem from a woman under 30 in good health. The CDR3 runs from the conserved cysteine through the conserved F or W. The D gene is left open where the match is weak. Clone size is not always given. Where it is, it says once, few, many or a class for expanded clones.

CDR3 protein: CASSLRDRLVLGYTF; CDR3 DNA: TGTGCCAGTAGTCTTCGGGACAGGTTGGTTTTAGGCTACACCTTC; V gene: TRBV19; clone size: NA; J gene: TRBJ1-2; D gene: TRBD1
CDR3 protein: CASSEAPMSRGYQPQHF; CDR3 DNA: TGTGCCAGCAGTGAAGCCCCGATGAGCAGGGGGTATCAGCCCCAGCATTTT; V gene: TRBV6-1; clone size: NA; J gene: TRBJ1-5; D gene: TRBD1
CDR3 protein: CASSPRGRQGVNEQFF; CDR3 DNA: TGTGCCAGCAGCCCACGGGGCCGACAGGGGGTCAATGAGCAGTTCTTC; V gene: TRBV7-9; clone size: NA; J gene: TRBJ2-1; D gene: TRBD1
CDR3 protein: CASSPLIGLAGGDTQYF; CDR3 DNA: TGTGCCAGCAGCCCCCTTATTGGGCTAGCGGGGGGAGATACGCAGTATTTT; V gene: TRBV7-9; clone size: NA; J gene: TRBJ2-3; D gene: TRBD2
CDR3 protein: CASSSTGGIGNTIYF; CDR3 DNA: TGTGCCAGCAGTTCAACAGGGGGCATTGGAAACACCATATATTTT; V gene: TRBV6-2/TRBV6-3; clone size: once; J gene: TRBJ1-3; D gene: TRBD1
CDR3 protein: CASSLGQGGTYEQYF; CDR3 DNA: TGTGCCAGCAGCTTGGGACAGGGGGGAACCTACGAGCAGTACTTC; V gene: TRBV5-5; clone size: NA; J gene: TRBJ2-7; D gene: TRBD1
CDR3 protein: CASSLPGDQPQHF; CDR3 DNA: TGTGCCAGCAGTTTGCCAGGTGATCAGCCCCAGCATTTT; V gene: TRBV12-3/TRBV12-4; clone size: once; J gene: TRBJ1-5; D gene: NA
CDR3 protein: CASSLAGRLPGEGETQYF; CDR3 DNA: TGTGCCAGCAGCTTAGCAGGGCGCCTGCCCGGTGAGGGGGAGACCCAGTACTTC; V gene: TRBV7-2; clone size: NA; J gene: TRBJ2-5; D gene: NA
CDR3 protein: CASSQEAGPSYGYTF; CDR3 DNA: TGTGCCAGCAGCCAAGAAGCCGGACCCTCCTATGGCTACACCTTC; V gene: TRBV3-1/TRBV3-2; clone size: NA; J gene: TRBJ1-2; D gene: NA
CDR3 protein: CASSSRTGGPEKLFF; CDR3 DNA: TGTGCCAGCAGCAGTCGGACAGGGGGCCCTGAAAAACTGTTTTTT; V gene: TRBV9; clone size: NA; J gene: TRBJ1-4; D gene: TRBD1
CDR3 protein: CATSRATGGGETQYF; CDR3 DNA: TGTGCCACCAGCAGAGCAACAGGGGGCGGAGAGACCCAGTACTTC; V gene: TRBV15; clone size: NA; J gene: TRBJ2-5; D gene: TRBD1
CDR3 protein: CASSATSYEQYF; CDR3 DNA: TGTGCCAGCAGCGCGACCTCCTACGAGCAGTACTTC; V gene: TRBV11-2; clone size: NA; J gene: TRBJ2-7; D gene: NA
CDR3 protein: CASGTRRETQYF; CDR3 DNA: TGTGCCAGCGGGACTAGGCGAGAGACCCAGTACTTC; V gene: TRBV2; clone size: NA; J gene: TRBJ2-5; D gene: TRBD2
CDR3 protein: CAWRPSAPSSGGEEGETQYF; CDR3 DNA: TGTGCCTGGAGACCCTCCGCGCCGTCTAGCGGGGGGGAGGAGGGGGAGACCCAGTACTTC; V gene: TRBV30; clone size: NA; J gene: TRBJ2-5; D gene: TRBD2
CDR3 protein: CASSAHEYGNERTEQFF; CDR3 DNA: TGTGCCAGCAGCGCCCACGAATACGGGAACGAACGCACTGAGCAGTTCTTC; V gene: TRBV9; clone size: NA; J gene: TRBJ2-1; D gene: NA
CDR3 protein: CASHSGGNEAFF; CDR3 DNA: TGCGCCAGCCACTCAGGGGGAAATGAAGCTTTCTTT; V gene: TRBV5-1; clone size: NA; J gene: TRBJ1-1; D gene: TRBD1
CDR3 protein: CASSPGQASNQPQHF; CDR3 DNA: TGTGCCAGCTCACCAGGGCAGGCCAGCAATCAGCCCCAGCATTTT; V gene: TRBV18; clone size: NA; J gene: TRBJ1-5; D gene: NA
CDR3 protein: CASSPLGVTNEKLFF; CDR3 DNA: TGTGCCAGCTCACCGCTCGGGGTGACTAATGAAAAACTGTTTTTT; V gene: TRBV18; clone size: NA; J gene: TRBJ1-4; D gene: NA
CDR3 protein: CASSLGQGYGYTF; CDR3 DNA: TGTGCCAGCAGCCTAGGACAGGGGTATGGCTACACCTTC; V gene: TRBV7-2; clone size: NA; J gene: TRBJ1-2; D gene: TRBD1
CDR3 protein: CASSHGGDEQFF; CDR3 DNA: TGTGCCAGCAGCCATGGGGGAGATGAGCAGTTCTTC; V gene: TRBV3-1/TRBV3-2; clone size: NA; J gene: TRBJ2-1; D gene: NA
CDR3 protein: CASRGGDQETQYF; CDR3 DNA: TGTGCCAGCAGGGGGGGGGACCAAGAGACCCAGTACTTC; V gene: TRBV6-5; clone size: NA; J gene: TRBJ2-5; D gene: TRBD2
CDR3 protein: CASSPPGIVNTEAFF; CDR3 DNA: TGTGCCAGCTCACCCCCCGGTATTGTGAACACTGAAGCTTTCTTT; V gene: TRBV18; clone size: NA; J gene: TRBJ1-1; D gene: NA
CDR3 protein: CASSYSFSGNTIYF; CDR3 DNA: TGTGCCAGCAGTTACTCGTTCTCTGGAAACACCATATATTTT; V gene: TRBV6-2/TRBV6-3; clone size: NA; J gene: TRBJ1-3; D gene: NA
CDR3 protein: CASSLGVWAIQSNEKLFF; CDR3 DNA: TGTGCCAGCAGCTTGGGAGTCTGGGCCATTCAGTCTAATGAAAAACTGTTTTTT; V gene: TRBV7-9; clone size: NA; J gene: TRBJ1-4; D gene: NA
CDR3 protein: CASSQGGGKKGYTF; CDR3 DNA: TGCGCCAGCAGCCAAGGGGGAGGGAAAAAGGGCTACACCTTC; V gene: TRBV4-3; clone size: NA; J gene: TRBJ1-2; D gene: NA
CDR3 protein: CASSLVGTEKKTNYGYTF; CDR3 DNA: TGTGCCAGCAGCTTAGTGGGGACAGAAAAAAAAACTAACTATGGCTACACCTTC; V gene: TRBV7-9; clone size: NA; J gene: TRBJ1-2; D gene: TRBD1
CDR3 protein: CASSPGQGGRETYEQYF; CDR3 DNA: TGTGCCAGCAGCCCGGGACAGGGAGGGCGGGAGACCTACGAGCAGTACTTC; V gene: TRBV25-1; clone size: NA; J gene: TRBJ2-7; D gene: TRBD1
CDR3 protein: CASSLLVGTGELFF; CDR3 DNA: TGTGCCAGCAGCTTACTGGTAGGCACCGGGGAGCTGTTTTTT; V gene: TRBV11-2; clone size: NA; J gene: TRBJ2-2; D gene: NA
CDR3 protein: CASSLGVSYNSPLHF; CDR3 DNA: TGTGCCAGCAGTTTGGGTGTCTCCTATAATTCACCCCTCCACTTT; V gene: TRBV27; clone size: once; J gene: TRBJ1-6; D gene: NA
CDR3 protein: CASSDPGQANTEAFF; CDR3 DNA: TGTGCCAGCAGTGACCCAGGACAGGCGAACACTGAAGCTTTCTTT; V gene: TRBV6-1; clone size: NA; J gene: TRBJ1-1; D gene: TRBD1
CDR3 protein: CASSQDRQGGNQPQHF; CDR3 DNA: TGCGCCAGCAGCCAAGATAGGCAGGGAGGCAATCAGCCCCAGCATTTT; V gene: TRBV4-1; clone size: NA; J gene: TRBJ1-5; D gene: NA
CDR3 protein: CASTTGVTEAFF; CDR3 DNA: TGTGCCAGTACAACGGGGGTTACTGAAGCTTTCTTT; V gene: TRBV19; clone size: NA; J gene: TRBJ1-1; D gene: NA
CDR3 protein: CASSYQGRGTGGGYTF; CDR3 DNA: TGTGCCAGCAGCTACCAGGGGCGCGGGACAGGGGGGGGCTACACCTTC; V gene: TRBV7-8; clone size: NA; J gene: TRBJ1-2; D gene: TRBD1
CDR3 protein: CASLDGLRAFF; CDR3 DNA: TGTGCCAGTTTGGACGGACTGCGGGCTTTCTTT; V gene: TRBV19; clone size: once; J gene: TRBJ1-1; D gene: NA
CDR3 protein: CASRGWQETQYF; CDR3 DNA: TGTGCCAGCAGGGGGTGGCAAGAGACCCAGTACTTC; V gene: TRBV28; clone size: few; J gene: TRBJ2-5; D gene: NA
CDR3 protein: CASSQGQGGQPQHF; CDR3 DNA: TGTGCCAGCAGCCAAGGGCAGGGTGGTCAGCCCCAGCATTTT; V gene: TRBV3-1/TRBV3-2; clone size: NA; J gene: TRBJ1-5; D gene: NA
CDR3 protein: CASSPVRGYGVTEAFF; CDR3 DNA: TGCGCCAGCAGTCCAGTTCGGGGGTACGGTGTCACTGAAGCTTTCTTT; V gene: TRBV4-3; clone size: NA; J gene: TRBJ1-1; D gene: NA
CDR3 protein: CASRGTSATDTQYF; CDR3 DNA: TGTGCCAGCAGGGGGACTAGCGCCACAGATACGCAGTATTTT; V gene: TRBV7-2; clone size: NA; J gene: TRBJ2-3; D gene: TRBD2
CDR3 protein: CASSLGSPLHF; CDR3 DNA: TGTGCCAGCAGTCTCGGGTCACCCCTCCACTTT; V gene: TRBV25-1; clone size: NA; J gene: TRBJ1-6; D gene: NA
CDR3 protein: CASSSEGLTDTQYF; CDR3 DNA: TGTGCCAGCAGCTCGGAGGGTTTGACAGATACGCAGTATTTT; V gene: TRBV7-9; clone size: NA; J gene: TRBJ2-3; D gene: NA
CDR3 protein: CASSDNFGGNEKLFF; CDR3 DNA: TGTGCCAGCAGTGATAACTTCGGAGGTAATGAAAAACTGTTTTTT; V gene: TRBV6-4; clone size: NA; J gene: TRBJ1-4; D gene: NA
CDR3 protein: CASSYDLQETQYF; CDR3 DNA: TGTGCCAGCAGTTACGACTTACAAGAGACCCAGTACTTC; V gene: TRBV6-5; clone size: NA; J gene: TRBJ2-5; D gene: NA
CDR3 protein: CASKRASGPYEQYF; CDR3 DNA: TGTGCCAGCAAGAGGGCTTCGGGCCCCTACGAGCAGTACTTC; V gene: TRBV11-2; clone size: NA; J gene: TRBJ2-7; D gene: NA
CDR3 protein: CASSSYLNNEQFF; CDR3 DNA: TGTGCCAGCAGCTCCTACTTGAACAATGAGCAGTTCTTC; V gene: TRBV14; clone size: NA; J gene: TRBJ2-1; D gene: NA
CDR3 protein: CASSGQDRGENTIYF; CDR3 DNA: TGTGCCAGTAGTGGACAGGACAGGGGGGAAAACACCATATATTTT; V gene: TRBV19; clone size: NA; J gene: TRBJ1-3; D gene: TRBD1
CDR3 protein: CASSATGVPYSEQYF; CDR3 DNA: TGTGCCAGCAGCGCAACAGGGGTCCCCTACTCCGAGCAGTACTTC; V gene: TRBV7-2; clone size: NA; J gene: TRBJ2-7; D gene: TRBD1
CDR3 protein: CATSRDQGGVFGYTF; CDR3 DNA: TGTGCCACCAGCAGAGATCAGGGAGGGGTCTTCGGCTACACCTTC; V gene: TRBV15; clone size: NA; J gene: TRBJ1-2; D gene: NA
CDR3 protein: CASSFGDGAYNEQFF; CDR3 DNA: TGCGCCAGCAGCTTCGGTGACGGGGCCTACAATGAGCAGTTCTTC; V gene: TRBV5-1; clone size: NA; J gene: TRBJ2-1; D gene: NA
CDR3 protein: CASSSGLEGGYTF; CDR3 DNA: TGTGCCAGCAGCTCGGGACTTGAAGGAGGCTACACCTTC; V gene: TRBV7-9; clone size: NA; J gene: TRBJ1-2; D gene: NA
CDR3 protein: CASSERGPYGYTF; CDR3 DNA: TGTGCCAGTAGTGAGCGGGGACCCTATGGCTACACCTTC; V gene: TRBV19; clone size: NA; J gene: TRBJ1-2; D gene: NA
CDR3 protein: CASSKRSPISTDNEQFF; CDR3 DNA: TGTGCCAGCAGCAAGAGGTCTCCCATTTCCACCGACAATGAGCAGTTCTTC; V gene: TRBV3-1/TRBV3-2; clone size: NA; J gene: TRBJ2-1; D gene: NA
CDR3 protein: CASSEGGRWYSPLHF; CDR3 DNA: TGTGCCAGCAGTGAAGGAGGCAGGTGGTATTCACCCCTCCACTTT; V gene: TRBV2; clone size: NA; J gene: TRBJ1-6; D gene: NA
CDR3 protein: CATSRERTRGSETQYF; CDR3 DNA: TGTGCCACCAGCAGAGAAAGGACACGGGGGTCAGAGACCCAGTACTTC; V gene: TRBV15; clone size: once; J gene: TRBJ2-5; D gene: NA
CDR3 protein: CASSHRHWYRGNTEAFF; CDR3 DNA: TGTGCCAGCAGCCACCGCCATTGGTACAGAGGGAACACTGAAGCTTTCTTT; V gene: TRBV3-1/TRBV3-2; clone size: NA; J gene: TRBJ1-1; D gene: NA
CDR3 protein: CASSRETGTRNSPLHF; CDR3 DNA: TGTGCCAGCAGCAGGGAAACAGGGACAAGGAATTCACCCCTCCACTTT; V gene: TRBV21-1; clone size: NA; J gene: TRBJ1-6; D gene: NA